This entry lists 22 T cell receptor beta chains sequenced from one sample in a study of chemoradiotherapy in HPV16-positive cancers. The table came from immunoSEQ multiplex PCR; TCRdb's copy has only in-frame clones and leaves some out. The data hold roughly 14,000 clones, with roughly 91% observed a single time. Sample: blood, taken from a patient who underwent chemoradiotherapy. These receptors all come from a human donor with HPV-associated anogenital cancer.

The rearrangement uses TRBV2 and TRBJ2-5; the D gene is possibly TRBD1 (6 bases). There are 13 residues in the CDR3. The V end was cut by 7 bases, the J end by 5 bases, with 14 bases between. Germline CDR1 is SNHLY and CDR2 is FYNNEI. The DNA for the CDR3 is TGTGCCAGCACCAGGACAGCAATTGAGACCCAGTACTTC. The encoded protein is CASTRTAIETQYF.

In this sample, this clone turned up a few times. CDR3 protein: CASSLADGRGYTF. As DNA, the CDR3 is TGTGCCAGCAGCTTAGCGGACGGGCGTGGCTACACCTTC. The chain recombines TRBV7-9 with TRBJ1-2; no clear D. CDR1 is SEHNR and CDR2 is FQNEAQ in the germline V gene (reference sequence). The germline V and J ends were trimmed by 0 bases and 7 bases, with 9 bases remaining between them. CDR3 length: 13 residues.

The rearrangement uses TRBV14 and TRBJ1-1; 7 positions match TRBD1. The germline gives CDR1 SGHDN, CDR2 FVKESK. CDR3 length: 18 amino acids. V dropped 3 bases and J dropped 0; count of bases not matched to a gene: 13. The CDR3 DNA reads as TGTGCCAGCAGCCAGCGAGGGGGCGCGGGCCCCCTGAACACTGAAGCTTTCTTT. Translated, it gives CASSQRGGAGPLNTEAFF.

This chain joins TRBV9 and TRBJ2-1, with D maybe TRBD1 (6 bases). The germline V and J ends were trimmed by 1 base and 7 bases, with 6 bases remaining between them. The CDR3 totals 12 residues. CDR1 SGDLS and CDR2 YYNGEE come from the germline V gene. The CDR3 DNA is TGTGCCAGCAGCGTACAGGGGAATGAGCAGTTCTTC. Residues: CASSVQGNEQFF.

This chain joins TRBV6-5 and TRBJ1-4, with TRBD1 matching over 7 bases. Germline CDR1 and CDR2: MNHEY and SVGAGI. V shed 2 bases, J shed 3 bases, and the junction held 3 bases outside the gene matches. This CDR3 comprises 15 residues. DNA for the CDR3: TGTGCCAGCAGTTACGATACAGGGGCTAATGAAAAACTGTTTTTT. As protein: CASSYDTGANEKLFF.

The rearrangement links TRBV28 to TRBJ1-2, with D unresolved. Trimming pared 6 bases from V and 1 base from J, leaving 6 bases between. In germline, CDR1 is MDHEN, CDR2 SYDVKM. The length of the CDR3 is 12 residues. The CDR3 bases are TGTGCCAGCAGCCTGAATAACTATGGCTACACCTTC. As protein: CASSLNNYGYTF.

The genes are TRBV7-6 and TRBJ1-6, with a weak D call TRBD1 (6 bases). In germline, CDR1 is SGHVS, CDR2 FNYEAQ. The V end lost 1 base, the J end lost 5 bases, and 9 bases lay between the germline ends. The CDR3 consists of 15 residues. CDR3 sequence (DNA): TGTGCCAGCAGCTTAGGGGGACACAATAATTCACCCCTCCACTTT. Its translation is CASSLGGHNNSPLHF.

J is TRBJ2-7 and V is TRBV5-1; 11 bases fit TRBD1. The CDR3 totals 16 residues. Germline CDR1 SGHRS, CDR2 YFSETQ. V trimming: 4 bases; J trimming: 5 bases; junction bases outside the gene matches: 11. The CDR3 is CASSTEPGTGGDEQYF. The CDR3 nucleotides read TGCGCCAGCAGCACCGAACCCGGGACAGGGGGAGACGAGCAGTACTTC.

The chain couples TRBV18 to TRBJ1-1, with D possibly TRBD1 on 5 matching bases. The germline V and J ends were trimmed by 3 bases and 0 bases, with 8 bases remaining between them. The CDR3 length is 14 residues. Germline V gene lookup returns CDR1 KGHSH and CDR2 LQKENI. The CDR3 nucleotides are TGTGCCAGCTCACCTCGGGGGGTGAACACTGAAGCTTTCTTT. Protein product: CASSPRGVNTEAFF.

The gene calls are TRBV5-1 and TRBJ1-2, with 7 positions matching TRBD1. The junction had 3 bases not matched to a gene; V was cut back by 2 bases and J by 5 bases. There are 13 residues in the CDR3. CDR1 is SGHRS and CDR2 is YFSETQ in the germline V gene. The CDR3: CASSLLTGYGYTF. CDR3 coding DNA: TGCGCCAGCAGCTTACTGACAGGGTATGGCTACACCTTC.

The rearrangement uses TRBV7-9 and TRBJ2-1; 8 bases map to TRBD1. CDR3 length: 11 residues. Trimming removed 8 bases from V and 8 bases from J; junction bases left unmatched: 2. Germline CDR1 SEHNR, CDR2 FQNEAQ (reference sequence). In DNA, the CDR3 is TGTGCCAGCCAGGGGGCCTATGAGCAGTTCTTC. Its protein product is CASQGAYEQFF.

V gene TRBV27 combines with J gene TRBJ2-3; no definite D call. V was trimmed by 3 bases and J by 3 bases, leaving 22 bases between them. CDR1 and CDR2 from the germline V gene are MNHEY and SMNVEV (reference sequence). The CDR3 spans 18 residues. The CDR3 sequence is CASSFRPNYFRSTDTQYF. DNA of the CDR3: TGTGCCAGCAGTTTTCGCCCGAACTACTTTAGGTCGACAGATACGCAGTATTTT.

This chain connects TRBV11-1 to TRBJ2-3; TRBD2 matches 9 bases. The CDR3 has 16 amino acids. The germline gives CDR1 SGHAT, CDR2 FQDESV (reference sequence). V lost 5 bases to trimming and J lost 3 bases; unmatched junction nucleotides: 9. CDR3: CASSNARGGETDTQYF. CDR3 bases: TGTGCCAGCAGCAATGCCCGCGGGGGGGAAACAGATACGCAGTATTTT.

V and J are TRBV7-9 and TRBJ2-3; no firm D call. The CDR3 spans 13 residues. Trimming removed 5 bases from V and 2 bases from J, with 8 bases in between. Germline CDR1 reads SEHNR; CDR2 reads FQNEAQ (reference sequence). The DNA of the CDR3 is TGTGCCAGCAGCCCGTACACCACAGATACGCAGTATTTT. It yields the protein CASSPYTTDTQYF.

The chain has TRBV25-1 and TRBJ1-1; the D gene is possibly TRBD1 (5 bases). The germline V and J ends were trimmed by 6 bases and 1 base, with 9 bases remaining between them. This CDR3 comprises 13 residues. The V gene's germline CDR1 is MGHDK and CDR2 SYGVNS. The CDR3 region is CASSLTENTEAFF. The CDR3 region has the DNA TGTGCCAGCAGCCTGACAGAGAACACTGAAGCTTTCTTT. The whole variable domain, filled in from reference TRBV25-1 and TRBJ1-1, reads EADIYQTPRYLVIGTGKKITLECSQTMGHDKMYWYQQDPGMELHLIHYSYGVNSTEKGDLSSESTVSRIRTEHFPLTLESARPSHTSQYLCASSLTENTEAFFGQGTRLTVV.

In this sample, this clone turned up once. The rearrangement uses TRBV7-3 and TRBJ2-3; perhaps D is TRBD1 or TRBD2 (5 bases each). CDR1 is SGHTA, CDR2 FQGTGA, per germline. CDR3 length: 15 amino acids. Trimming left V 0 bases short and J 2 bases short, with 9 bases between. CDR3 nucleotide sequence: TGTGCCAGCAGCTTAACTAGGGGAGACACAGATACGCAGTATTTT. Protein product: CASSLTRGDTDTQYF.

The chain recombines TRBV5-6 with TRBJ2-7, with D possibly matching TRBD1 (6 bases). The CDR3 has 14 amino acids. The germline V and J ends were trimmed by 0 bases and 2 bases, with 9 bases remaining between them. The V gene's germline CDR1 is SGHDT and CDR2 YYEEEE. Here the CDR3 reads CASSLVTGPYEQYF. The CDR3 coding sequence is TGTGCCAGCAGCTTGGTCACAGGGCCCTACGAGCAGTACTTC.

This chain connects TRBV6-5 to TRBJ1-1; TRBD1 matches at 7 bases. This CDR3 comprises 15 residues. V trimming: 7 bases; J trimming: 1 base; junction bases outside the gene matches: 9. The germline CDR1 and CDR2 sequences are MNHEY and SVGAGI. CDR3 loop: CASTLGGFSNTEAFF. In nucleotides, the CDR3 is TGTGCCAGCACCCTAGGGGGCTTCTCGAACACTGAAGCTTTCTTT.

This clone was seen only once. The genes are TRBV11-3 and TRBJ2-2; D is uncertain. CDR1 and CDR2 from the germline V gene are SGHNT and YENEEA. CDR3 length: 14 amino acids. Trimming cost V 4 bases and J 6 bases, with 12 bases left between them. The CDR3 spells CASSSRSVAGELFF. The CDR3 DNA reads TGTGCCAGCAGCTCCAGGTCCGTAGCCGGGGAGCTGTTTTTT.

The rearrangement uses TRBV5-6 and TRBJ2-4, with TRBD1 matching 10 bases. The germline CDR1 and CDR2 sequences are SGHDT and YYEEEE. The trim removed 3 bases at V and 1 base at J, leaving 4 bases unmatched. There are 16 residues in the CDR3. Here the CDR3 DNA reads TGTGCCAGCAGCTCGGGACAGGGGATCGCCAAAAACATTCAGTACTTC. It is translated as CASSSGQGIAKNIQYF.

V and J are TRBV29-1 and TRBJ2-1; TRBD2 matches 10 bases. The CDR3 is made up of 15 amino acids. V lost 8 bases to trimming and J lost 3 bases; unmatched junction nucleotides: 10. Germline values: CDR1 SQVTM, CDR2 ANQGSEA. CDR3 sequence: CSSSPPSGGYNEQFF. In DNA form, the CDR3 reads TGCAGCTCGAGCCCCCCTAGCGGGGGCTACAATGAGCAGTTCTTC.

This chain connects TRBV19 to TRBJ1-6; D ambiguous. Germline lookup yields CDR1 LNHDA and CDR2 SQIVND (reference sequence). The CDR3 contains 15 residues. V was cut by 3 bases and J by 8 bases, with 14 bases left in between. This CDR3 reads CASSITDSSDSPLHF. The CDR3 DNA reads as TGTGCCAGTAGTATTACGGACTCTTCGGATTCACCCCTCCACTTT. The entire variable domain, with the rest obtained from reference TRBV19 and TRBJ1-6, is as follows: DGGITQSPKYLFRKEGQNVTLSCEQNLNHDAMYWYRQDPGQGLRLIYYSQIVNDFQKGDIAEGYSVSREKKESFPLTVTSAQKNPTAFYLCASSITDSSDSPLHFGNGTRLTVT.